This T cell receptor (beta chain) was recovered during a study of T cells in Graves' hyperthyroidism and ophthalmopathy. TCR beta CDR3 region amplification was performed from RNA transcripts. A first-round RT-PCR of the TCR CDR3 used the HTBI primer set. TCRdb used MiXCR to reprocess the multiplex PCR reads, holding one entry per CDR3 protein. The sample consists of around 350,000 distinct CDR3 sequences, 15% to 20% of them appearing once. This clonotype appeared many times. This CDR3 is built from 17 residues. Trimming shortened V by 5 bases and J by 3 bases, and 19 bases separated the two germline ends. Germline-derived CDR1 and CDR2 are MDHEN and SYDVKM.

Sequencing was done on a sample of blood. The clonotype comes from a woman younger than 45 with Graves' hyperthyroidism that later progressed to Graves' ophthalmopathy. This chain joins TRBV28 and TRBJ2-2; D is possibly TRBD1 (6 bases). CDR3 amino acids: CASSLLTGTRYTGELFF. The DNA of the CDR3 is TGTGCCAGCAGTCTACTAACCGGGACAAGATACACCGGGGAGCTGTTTTTT.